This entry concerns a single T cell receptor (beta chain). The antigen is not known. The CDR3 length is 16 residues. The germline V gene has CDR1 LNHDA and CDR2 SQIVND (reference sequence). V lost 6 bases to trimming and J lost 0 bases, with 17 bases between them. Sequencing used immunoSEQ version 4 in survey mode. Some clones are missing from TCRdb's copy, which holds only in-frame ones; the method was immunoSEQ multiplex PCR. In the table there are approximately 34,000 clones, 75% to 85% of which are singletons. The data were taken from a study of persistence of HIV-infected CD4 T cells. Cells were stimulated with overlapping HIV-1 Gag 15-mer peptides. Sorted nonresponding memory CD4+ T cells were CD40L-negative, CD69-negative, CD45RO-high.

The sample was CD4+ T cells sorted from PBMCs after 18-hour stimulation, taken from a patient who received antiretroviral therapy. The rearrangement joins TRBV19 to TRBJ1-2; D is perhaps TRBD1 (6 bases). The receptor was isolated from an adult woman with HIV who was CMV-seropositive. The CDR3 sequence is CASRTTGTNTNYGYTF. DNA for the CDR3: TGTGCCAGTAGGACGACAGGAACAAACACTAACTATGGCTACACCTTC.